Listed here is a single TCR beta chain. Because it lacks the conserved phenylalanine or tryptophan at the end, this CDR3 is likely a read error. The DNA is left out, because the CDR3 cannot be placed on it with certainty; the CDR3 is given as TCRdb lists it. This record belongs to a study of tumor and adjacent non-tumor tissue in lung cancer. No cell sorting was done before RNA was extracted from the tissue. Distant lung tissue was collected more than 3 cm away from the tumor edge. Germline lookup yields CDR1 MGHRA and CDR2 YSYEKL. The CDR3 length is 14 residues, termini included. TCRbeta libraries were built with three rounds of nested PCR, modified from ARM-PCR. MiXCR was run by TCRdb on the multiplex PCR reads, yielding one entry per CDR3 protein. The sample shows roughly 74,000 distinct CDR3 sequences, 76% of them seen only once.

This receptor was identified in a man in his sixties or seventies with non-small cell lung cancer. This chain connects TRBV4-1 to TRBJ2-7; the table's D gene call, TRBD1, was not cross checked with the DNA. Sequenced sample: distant non-tumor lung tissue. The CDR3 region is CASSQDRGGPEHYS.